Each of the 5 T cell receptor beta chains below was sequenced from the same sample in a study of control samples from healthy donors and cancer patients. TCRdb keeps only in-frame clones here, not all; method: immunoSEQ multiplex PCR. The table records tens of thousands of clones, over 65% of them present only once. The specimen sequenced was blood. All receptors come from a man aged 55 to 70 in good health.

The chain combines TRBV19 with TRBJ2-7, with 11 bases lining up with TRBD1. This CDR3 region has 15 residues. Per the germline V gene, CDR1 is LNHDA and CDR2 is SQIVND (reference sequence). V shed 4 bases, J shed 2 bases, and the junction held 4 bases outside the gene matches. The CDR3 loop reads CASSRGQGATYEQYF. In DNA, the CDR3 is TGTGCCAGTAGTAGAGGACAGGGGGCTACCTACGAGCAGTACTTC.

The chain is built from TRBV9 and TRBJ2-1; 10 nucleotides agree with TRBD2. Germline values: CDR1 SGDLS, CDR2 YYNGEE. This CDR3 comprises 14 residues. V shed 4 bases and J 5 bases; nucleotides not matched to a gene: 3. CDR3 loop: CASSRTSGNNEQFF. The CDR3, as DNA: TGTGCCAGCAGCCGCACTAGCGGGAACAATGAGCAGTTCTTC.

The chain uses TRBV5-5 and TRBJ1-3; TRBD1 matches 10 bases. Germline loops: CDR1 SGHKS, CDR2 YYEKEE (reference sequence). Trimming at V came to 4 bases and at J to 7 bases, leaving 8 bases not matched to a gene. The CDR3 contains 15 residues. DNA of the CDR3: TGTGCCAGCAGCGCGGGACAGGGGTATGATAACACCATATATTTT. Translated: CASSAGQGYDNTIYF.

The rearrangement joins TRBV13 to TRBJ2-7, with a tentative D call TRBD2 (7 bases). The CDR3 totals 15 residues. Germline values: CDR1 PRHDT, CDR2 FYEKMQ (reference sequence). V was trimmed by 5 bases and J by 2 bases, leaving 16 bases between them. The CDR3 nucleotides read TGTGCCAGCAGCCGAGGGGGGGGACAAACCTACGAGCAGTACTTC. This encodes CASSRGGGQTYEQYF.

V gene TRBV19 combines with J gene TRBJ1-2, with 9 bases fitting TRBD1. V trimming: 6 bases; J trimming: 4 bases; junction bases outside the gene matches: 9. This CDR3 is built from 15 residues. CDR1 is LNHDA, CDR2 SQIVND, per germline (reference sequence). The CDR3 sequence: CASRLGTGRIYGYTF. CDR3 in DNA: TGTGCCAGTAGGTTGGGGACAGGGAGGATCTATGGCTACACCTTC. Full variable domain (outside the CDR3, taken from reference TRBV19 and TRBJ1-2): DGGITQSPKYLFRKEGQNVTLSCEQNLNHDAMYWYRQDPGQGLRLIYYSQIVNDFQKGDIAEGYSVSREKKESFPLTVTSAQKNPTAFYLCASRLGTGRIYGYTFGSGTRLTVV.